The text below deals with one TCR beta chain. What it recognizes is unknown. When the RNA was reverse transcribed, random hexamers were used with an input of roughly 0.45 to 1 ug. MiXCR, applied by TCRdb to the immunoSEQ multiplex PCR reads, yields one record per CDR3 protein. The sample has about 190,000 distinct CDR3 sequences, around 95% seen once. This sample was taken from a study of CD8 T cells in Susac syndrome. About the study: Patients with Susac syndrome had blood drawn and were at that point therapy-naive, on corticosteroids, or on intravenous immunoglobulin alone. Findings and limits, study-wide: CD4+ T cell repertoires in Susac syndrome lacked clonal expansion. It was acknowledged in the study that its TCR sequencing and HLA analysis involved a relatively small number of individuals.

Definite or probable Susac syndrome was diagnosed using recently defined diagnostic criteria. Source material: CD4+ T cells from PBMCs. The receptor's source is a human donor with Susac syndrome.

The CDR3: CASPGTGAPYNEQFF. CDR3 DNA: TGTGCCAGCCCCGGAACCGGGGCCCCCTACAATGAGCAGTTCTTC. The chain links TRBV2 to TRBJ2-1, with D perhaps given as TRBD1 or TRBD2 (5 bases each). Trimming pared 8 bases from V and 2 bases from J, leaving 16 bases between. CDR3 length: 15 amino acids. Germline CDR1 SNHLY, CDR2 FYNNEI.